The clone carrying this T cell receptor (beta chain) was observed a handful of times. The antigen remains undetermined. This entry belongs to a study of cytomegalovirus exposure and HLA in healthy donors. The V gene's germline CDR1 is ENHRY and CDR2 SYGVKD. CDR3 length: 16 amino acids. V was pared by 6 bases and J by 4 bases, with 20 bases between. Study outcomes and limitations: Follow-up analysis later connected one missense variant in DCLRE1C with trimming of TCR beta V- and J-genes. Being productive about 87% or about 30% of the time was typical of most TCR beta V segments in an earlier analysis. Researchers reported in a later analysis that common viral pathogens appeared linked to several top clusters.

Primers: 60 Vbeta forward and 13 Jbeta reverse. The table came from immunoSEQ multiplex PCR; TCRdb's copy has only in-frame clones and leaves some out. The table records about 200,000 clones, approximately 79% of them present only once. J is TRBJ2-3 and V is TRBV10-3; no clear D gene. This receptor was taken from a girl under 18 in good health and CMV-seropositive. Specimen: PBMCs. The CDR3 nucleotides read TGTGCCATCAGGAGTGATGAGCGTCGTTACCCAGATACGCAGTATTTT. As protein: CAIRSDERRYPDTQYF.